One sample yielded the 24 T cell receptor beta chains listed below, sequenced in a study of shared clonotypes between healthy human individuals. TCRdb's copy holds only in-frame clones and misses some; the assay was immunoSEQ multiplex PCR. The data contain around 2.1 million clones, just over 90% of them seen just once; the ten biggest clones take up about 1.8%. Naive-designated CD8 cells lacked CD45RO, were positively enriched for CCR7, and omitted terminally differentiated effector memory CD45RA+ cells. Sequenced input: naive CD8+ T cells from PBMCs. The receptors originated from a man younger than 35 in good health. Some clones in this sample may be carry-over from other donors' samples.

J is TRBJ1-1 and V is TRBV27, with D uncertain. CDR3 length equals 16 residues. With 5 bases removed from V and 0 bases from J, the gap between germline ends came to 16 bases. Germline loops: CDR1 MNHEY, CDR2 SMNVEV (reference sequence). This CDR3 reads CASSPGRITMNTEAFF. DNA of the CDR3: TGTGCCAGCAGTCCCGGGCGGATAACCATGAACACTGAAGCTTTCTTT.

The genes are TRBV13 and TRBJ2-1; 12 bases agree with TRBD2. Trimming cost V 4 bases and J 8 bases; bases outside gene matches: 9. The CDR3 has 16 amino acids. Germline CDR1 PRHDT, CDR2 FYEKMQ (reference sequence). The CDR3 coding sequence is TGTGCCAGCAGCTCGAGACTAGCGGGAGCTGTAGATGAGCAGTTCTTC. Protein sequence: CASSSRLAGAVDEQFF.

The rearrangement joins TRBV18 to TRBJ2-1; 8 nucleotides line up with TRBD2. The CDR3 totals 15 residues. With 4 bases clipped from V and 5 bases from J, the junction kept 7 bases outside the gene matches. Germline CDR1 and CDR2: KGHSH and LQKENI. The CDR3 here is CASSQQRGINNEQFF. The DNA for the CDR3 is TGTGCCAGCTCACAACAGCGGGGGATTAACAATGAGCAGTTCTTC.

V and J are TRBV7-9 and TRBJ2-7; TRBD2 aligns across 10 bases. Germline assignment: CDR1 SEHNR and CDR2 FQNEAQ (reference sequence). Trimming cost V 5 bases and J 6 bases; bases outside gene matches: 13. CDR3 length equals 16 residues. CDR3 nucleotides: TGTGCCAGCAGCGACAGACTAGCGGGCTTTAGGGGCGAGCAGTACTTC. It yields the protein CASSDRLAGFRGEQYF.

The chain's CDR3 is CAISGTSGRERETQYF. For the CDR3, the DNA is TGTGCCATCAGTGGGACTAGCGGGAGAGAGCGAGAGACCCAGTACTTC. The J gene is TRBJ2-5, the V gene TRBV10-3, with 13 bases identical to TRBD2. In germline, CDR1 is ENHRY, CDR2 SYGVKD. Trimming took 4 bases from V and 4 from J; bases not matched to a gene: 6. The CDR3 loop spans 16 amino acids.

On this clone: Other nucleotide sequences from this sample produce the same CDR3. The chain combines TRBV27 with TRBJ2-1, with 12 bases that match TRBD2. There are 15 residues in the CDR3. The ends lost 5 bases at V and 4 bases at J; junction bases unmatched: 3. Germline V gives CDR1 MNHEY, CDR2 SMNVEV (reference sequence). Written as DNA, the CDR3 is TGTGCCAGCAGTCCCGGACTAGCGGGATACAATGAGCAGTTCTTC. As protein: CASSPGLAGYNEQFF.

CDR3 sequence (DNA): TGTGCCAGCAGCTTAAGGGTAGGACTCCGCCAAGAGACCCAGTACTTC. The encoded protein is CASSLRVGLRQETQYF. The chain is built from TRBV7-2 and TRBJ2-5, with TRBD2 as a possible D gene (5 bases). V was shortened by 2 bases and J by 1 base, with 14 bases between the two germline ends. The CDR3 has 16 amino acids. In germline, CDR1 is SGHTA, CDR2 FQGNSA.

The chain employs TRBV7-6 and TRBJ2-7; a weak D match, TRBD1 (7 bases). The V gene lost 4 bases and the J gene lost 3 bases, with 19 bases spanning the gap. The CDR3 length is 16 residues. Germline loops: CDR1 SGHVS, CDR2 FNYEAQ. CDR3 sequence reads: CASSSSAGQRIYEQYF. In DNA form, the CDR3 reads TGTGCCAGCAGCTCTTCGGCGGGACAGAGGATCTACGAGCAGTACTTC.

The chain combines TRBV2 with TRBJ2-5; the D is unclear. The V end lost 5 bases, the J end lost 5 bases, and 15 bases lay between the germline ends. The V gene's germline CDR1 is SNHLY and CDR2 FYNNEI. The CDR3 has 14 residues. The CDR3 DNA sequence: TGTGCCAGCAGTACTGGAAGAAGGGTCGAGACCCAGTACTTC. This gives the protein CASSTGRRVETQYF.

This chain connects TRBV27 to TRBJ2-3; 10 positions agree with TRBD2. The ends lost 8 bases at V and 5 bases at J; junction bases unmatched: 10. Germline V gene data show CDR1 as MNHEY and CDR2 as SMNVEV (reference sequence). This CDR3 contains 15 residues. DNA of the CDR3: TGTGCCAGCCATCTAGCGGGGGCTAGGGGAGATACGCAGTATTTT. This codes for CASHLAGARGDTQYF.

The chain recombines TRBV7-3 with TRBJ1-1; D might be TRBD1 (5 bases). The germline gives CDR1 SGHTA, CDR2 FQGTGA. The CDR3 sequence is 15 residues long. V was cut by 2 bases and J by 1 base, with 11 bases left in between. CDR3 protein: CASSLLRQRNTEAFF. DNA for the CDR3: TGTGCCAGCAGCTTACTACGACAGAGGAACACTGAAGCTTTCTTT. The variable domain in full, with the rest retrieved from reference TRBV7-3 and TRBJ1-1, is GAGVSQTPSNKVTEKGKYVELRCDPISGHTALYWYRQSLGQGPEFLIYFQGTGAADDSGLPNDRFFAVRPEGSVSTLKIQRTERGDSAVYLCASSLLRQRNTEAFFGQGTRLTVV.

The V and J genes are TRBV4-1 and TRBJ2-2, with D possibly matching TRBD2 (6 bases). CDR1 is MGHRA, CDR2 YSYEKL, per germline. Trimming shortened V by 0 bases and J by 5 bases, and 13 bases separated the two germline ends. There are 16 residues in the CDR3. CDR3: CASSQDFQEGTGELFF. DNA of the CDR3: TGCGCCAGCAGCCAAGACTTCCAGGAGGGAACCGGGGAGCTGTTTTTT.

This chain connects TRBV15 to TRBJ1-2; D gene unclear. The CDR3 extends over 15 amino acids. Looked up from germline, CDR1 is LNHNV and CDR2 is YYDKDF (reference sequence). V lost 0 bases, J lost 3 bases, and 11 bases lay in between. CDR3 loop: CATSRDSTGYYGYTF. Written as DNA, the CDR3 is TGTGCCACCAGCAGAGATTCGACGGGATACTATGGCTACACCTTC. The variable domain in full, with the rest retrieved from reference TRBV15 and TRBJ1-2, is DAMVIQNPRYQVTQFGKPVTLSCSQTLNHNVMYWYQQKSSQAPKLLFHYYDKDFNNEADTPDNFQSRRPNTSFCFLDIRSPGLGDTAMYLCATSRDSTGYYGYTFGSGTRLTVV.

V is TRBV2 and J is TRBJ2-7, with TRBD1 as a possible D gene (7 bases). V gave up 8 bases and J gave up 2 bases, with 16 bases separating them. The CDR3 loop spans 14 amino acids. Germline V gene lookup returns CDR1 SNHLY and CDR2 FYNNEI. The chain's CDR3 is CASLGRGETYEQYF. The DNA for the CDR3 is TGTGCCAGCTTGGGCAGGGGGGAAACCTACGAGCAGTACTTC.

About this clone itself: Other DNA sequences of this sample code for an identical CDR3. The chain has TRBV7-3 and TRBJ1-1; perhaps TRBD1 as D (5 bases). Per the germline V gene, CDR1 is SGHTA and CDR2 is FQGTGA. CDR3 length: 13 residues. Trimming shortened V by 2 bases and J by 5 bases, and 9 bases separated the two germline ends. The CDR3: CASSLGGGTEAFF. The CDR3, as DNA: TGTGCCAGCAGCTTAGGCGGGGGGACTGAAGCTTTCTTT.

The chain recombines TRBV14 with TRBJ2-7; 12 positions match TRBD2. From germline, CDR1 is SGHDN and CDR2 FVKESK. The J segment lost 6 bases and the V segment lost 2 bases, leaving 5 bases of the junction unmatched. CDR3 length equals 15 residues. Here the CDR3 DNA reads TGTGCCAGCAGCCAACGGACTAGCGGGACCCTCGAGCAGTACTTC. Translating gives CASSQRTSGTLEQYF.

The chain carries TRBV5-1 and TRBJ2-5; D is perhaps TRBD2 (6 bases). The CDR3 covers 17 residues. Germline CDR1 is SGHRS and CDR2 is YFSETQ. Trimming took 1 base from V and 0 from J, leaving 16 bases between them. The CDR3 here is CASSLLNTGRHQETQYF. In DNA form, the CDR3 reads TGCGCCAGCAGCTTGTTAAATACGGGGAGGCACCAAGAGACCCAGTACTTC.

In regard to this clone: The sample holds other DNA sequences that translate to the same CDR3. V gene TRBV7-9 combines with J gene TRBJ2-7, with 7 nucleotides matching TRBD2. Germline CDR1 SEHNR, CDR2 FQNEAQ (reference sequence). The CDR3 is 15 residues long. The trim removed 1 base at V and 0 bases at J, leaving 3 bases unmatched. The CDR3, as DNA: TGTGCCAGCAGCTTAGTGCCTAGCGGCTCCTACGAGCAGTACTTC. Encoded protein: CASSLVPSGSYEQYF.

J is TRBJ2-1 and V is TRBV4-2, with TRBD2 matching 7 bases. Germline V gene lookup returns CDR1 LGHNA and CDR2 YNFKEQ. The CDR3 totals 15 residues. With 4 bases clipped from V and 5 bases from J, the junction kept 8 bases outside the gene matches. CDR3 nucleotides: TGTGCCAGCAGCCCCGCGGGGGTCATAAACAATGAGCAGTTCTTC. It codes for CASSPAGVINNEQFF.

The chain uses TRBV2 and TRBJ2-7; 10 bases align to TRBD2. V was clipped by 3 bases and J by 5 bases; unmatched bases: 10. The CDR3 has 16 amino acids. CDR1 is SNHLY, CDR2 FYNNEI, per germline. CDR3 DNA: TGTGCCAGCAGTGAGGTACCGGGACTAGCGTCCCACGAGCAGTACTTC. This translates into CASSEVPGLASHEQYF.

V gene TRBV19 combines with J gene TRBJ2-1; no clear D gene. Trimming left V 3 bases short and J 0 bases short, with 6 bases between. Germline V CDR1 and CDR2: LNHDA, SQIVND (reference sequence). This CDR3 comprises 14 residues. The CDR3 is CASSMVFSYNEQFF. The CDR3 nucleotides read TGTGCCAGTAGTATGGTGTTCTCCTACAATGAGCAGTTCTTC.

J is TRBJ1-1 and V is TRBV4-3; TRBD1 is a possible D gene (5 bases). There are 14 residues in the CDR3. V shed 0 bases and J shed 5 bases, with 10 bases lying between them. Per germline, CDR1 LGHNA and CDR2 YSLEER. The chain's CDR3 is CASSQEAGTTEAFF. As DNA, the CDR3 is TGCGCCAGCAGCCAAGAGGCAGGGACTACTGAAGCTTTCTTT.

CDR3 sequence (DNA): TGTGCCACCAGCAGAGATAGGGCAGGACATCAGCCCCAGCATTTT. It yields the protein CATSRDRAGHQPQHF. This chain joins TRBV15 and TRBJ1-5; no clear D gene. Germline-derived CDR1 and CDR2 are LNHNV and YYDKDF (reference sequence). This CDR3 region has 15 residues. With 0 bases removed from V and 5 bases from J, the gap between germline ends came to 11 bases.

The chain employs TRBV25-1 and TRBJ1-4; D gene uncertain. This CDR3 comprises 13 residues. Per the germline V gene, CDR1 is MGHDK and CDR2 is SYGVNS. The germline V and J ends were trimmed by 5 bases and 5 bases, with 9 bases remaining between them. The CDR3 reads CASSLNLNEKLFF. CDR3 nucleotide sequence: TGTGCCAGCAGTTTAAACCTGAATGAAAAACTGTTTTTT.